The T cell receptor (beta chain) described here comes from a study of blood T cell repertoires in COVID-19. TCRdb's table, derived via immunoSEQ multiplex PCR, lists solely in-frame clones and lacks some. This sample has approximately 110,000 clones, with around 85% found just once. Trimming removed 8 bases from V and 2 bases from J, with 12 bases in between. The germline V gene has CDR1 MNHEY and CDR2 SVGAGI. The CDR3 covers 14 residues. This clone was detected only a few times. Sequenced material: peripheral blood. The rearrangement uses TRBV6-5 and TRBJ2-2, with a possible D match to TRBD1 (5 bases). The origin of this receptor is an elderly woman with COVID-19, enrolled during active disease. The CDR3 loop is CASLRAGNTGELFF. The CDR3 bases are TGTGCCAGCCTCAGGGCAGGAAACACCGGGGAGCTGTTTTTT.